Reported below is one TCR beta chain. Sequenced by immunoSEQ multiplex PCR; TCRdb stores in-frame clones only, minus some. The profile shows about 95,000 clones, 70% to 90% of them singletons. This record comes from a study of blood T cell repertoires in COVID-19. The germline gives CDR1 LGHNA, CDR2 YSLEER. After removal of 0 bases from V and 4 bases from J, the junction contained 9 bases not matched to a gene. The CDR3 covers 16 residues. The V gene is TRBV4-3, the J gene TRBJ2-7; 7 nucleotides line up with TRBD1. This receptor was obtained from a human donor in a cohort sampled during active COVID-19. The sample comprised peripheral blood. The CDR3 loop is CASSQDEFQGVYEQYF. The DNA of the CDR3 is TGCGCCAGCAGCCAAGATGAGTTCCAGGGGGTTTACGAGCAGTACTTC.